Listed below are T cell receptor beta chains from one sample, sequenced in a study of cytomegalovirus exposure and HLA in healthy donors. The repertoire was sequenced with immunoSEQ multiplex PCR; TCRdb's copy has only in-frame clones and lacks some. The sample contains 200,000 to 250,000 clones, under 95% of which appear only once. Source material: PBMCs. The receptors come from a woman between 18 and 29 years old in good health and CMV-seronegative. The CDR3 runs from the conserved cysteine through the conserved F or W. The D gene is left open where the match is weak. The size field is filled for only some rows; it gives once, few, many or a size class.

CDR3nt: TGTGCCTGGAGTGGACAGAACTACAATGAGCAGTTCTTC; CDR3aa: CAWSGQNYNEQFF; abundance: -; len: 13; v_gene: TRBV30; d_gene: -; j_gene: TRBJ2-1
CDR3nt: TGCGCCAGCAGCTTGGTGGGGGCTGGGAACACTGAAGCTTTCTTT; CDR3aa: CASSLVGAGNTEAFF; abundance: -; len: 15; v_gene: TRBV5-1; d_gene: -; j_gene: TRBJ1-1
CDR3nt: TGCGCCAGCAGCTCGGACAGGGGGCCTTATGGCTACACCTTC; CDR3aa: CASSSDRGPYGYTF; abundance: -; len: 14; v_gene: TRBV5-1; d_gene: TRBD1; j_gene: TRBJ1-2
CDR3nt: TGTGCCAGCAGCTCCAACAGGGCTGGAAACACCATATATTTT; CDR3aa: CASSSNRAGNTIYF; abundance: -; len: 14; v_gene: TRBV7-3; d_gene: -; j_gene: TRBJ1-3
CDR3nt: TGTGCCAGCTCACCACCTCTGGGCCGGGATGAGCAGTACTTC; CDR3aa: CASSPPLGRDEQYF; abundance: -; len: 14; v_gene: TRBV18; d_gene: -; j_gene: TRBJ2-7
CDR3nt: TGCGCCAGCAGTCAATCCTCGGGGAACACCGGGGAGCTGTTTTTT; CDR3aa: CASSQSSGNTGELFF; abundance: -; len: 15; v_gene: TRBV23-1; d_gene: -; j_gene: TRBJ2-2
CDR3nt: TGTGCCAGCAGTTTCCGCGGACAGGGGGTAGGCTACACCTTC; CDR3aa: CASSFRGQGVGYTF; abundance: once; len: 14; v_gene: TRBV28; d_gene: TRBD1; j_gene: TRBJ1-2
CDR3nt: TGTGCCAGCGCGGCGGTTGGCAGGCAGGGAAATTCACCCCTCCACTTT; CDR3aa: CASAAVGRQGNSPLHF; abundance: -; len: 16; v_gene: TRBV27; d_gene: -; j_gene: TRBJ1-6
CDR3nt: TGTGCCAGTAGTACCCGCGGGGGACAGGCTGAAGCTTTCTTT; CDR3aa: CASSTRGGQAEAFF; abundance: -; len: 14; v_gene: TRBV19; d_gene: TRBD1; j_gene: TRBJ1-1
CDR3nt: TGTGCCAGCAGCGTAGCTACGGGGGTCCACGAGCAGTACTTC; CDR3aa: CASSVATGVHEQYF; abundance: -; len: 14; v_gene: TRBV9; d_gene: -; j_gene: TRBJ2-7
CDR3nt: TGTGCCAGCAAGGGCGGGAGGGGGGCCGCTGAAGCTTTCTTT; CDR3aa: CASKGGRGAAEAFF; abundance: once; len: 14; v_gene: TRBV27; d_gene: -; j_gene: TRBJ1-1
CDR3nt: TGCGCCAGCAGCCCCCTAGCGGGAGGGAAGTACAATGAGCAGTTCTTC; CDR3aa: CASSPLAGGKYNEQFF; abundance: -; len: 16; v_gene: TRBV5-1; d_gene: TRBD2; j_gene: TRBJ2-1
CDR3nt: TGTGCCAGCAGCTGGGACAGGACCTACGAGCAGTACTTC; CDR3aa: CASSWDRTYEQYF; abundance: -; len: 13; v_gene: TRBV7-2; d_gene: TRBD1; j_gene: TRBJ2-7
CDR3nt: TGTGCCAGCAGCAGCCGAATTTTGGCGGGATACGAGCAGTACTTC; CDR3aa: CASSSRILAGYEQYF; abundance: -; len: 15; v_gene: TRBV6-4; d_gene: -; j_gene: TRBJ2-7
CDR3nt: TGTGCCAGCAGCCACCGGGGGTACTCTGGAAACACCATATATTTT; CDR3aa: CASSHRGYSGNTIYF; abundance: once; len: 15; v_gene: TRBV5-4; d_gene: -; j_gene: TRBJ1-3
CDR3nt: TGCGCCAGCAGCCTAGGTAGGGGCACCGGGGAGCTGTTTTTT; CDR3aa: CASSLGRGTGELFF; abundance: -; len: 14; v_gene: TRBV5-1; d_gene: -; j_gene: TRBJ2-2
CDR3nt: TGTGCTAGTGGTTTGGTAGCGAGACGGACTGAAGCTTTCTTT; CDR3aa: CASGLVARRTEAFF; abundance: once; len: 14; v_gene: TRBV12-5; d_gene: -; j_gene: TRBJ1-1
CDR3nt: TGTGCCAGTAGCAGGGGTCTCGGAAAACTGTTTTTT; CDR3aa: CASSRGLGKLFF; abundance: -; len: 12; v_gene: TRBV6-5; d_gene: -; j_gene: TRBJ1-4
CDR3nt: TGTGCCAGCAGAACCAAAGGGACACTGGTGGACAATGAGCAGTTCTTC; CDR3aa: CASRTKGTLVDNEQFF; abundance: once; len: 16; v_gene: TRBV25-1; d_gene: -; j_gene: TRBJ2-1
CDR3nt: TGTGCCAGCAGTGAAGCTTCAGGGTTAGTCTATGGCTACACCTTC; CDR3aa: CASSEASGLVYGYTF; abundance: -; len: 15; v_gene: TRBV2; d_gene: -; j_gene: TRBJ1-2
CDR3nt: TGTGCCACCAGCAGAGACCAGGGGGCCGGGGAGCTGTTTTTT; CDR3aa: CATSRDQGAGELFF; abundance: -; len: 14; v_gene: TRBV15; d_gene: TRBD1; j_gene: TRBJ2-2
CDR3nt: TGTGCCAGTAGTTATGGGGCGAGCAATCAGCCCCAGCATTTT; CDR3aa: CASSYGASNQPQHF; abundance: -; len: 14; v_gene: TRBV19; d_gene: -; j_gene: TRBJ1-5
CDR3nt: TGTGCCAGCAGTCCCTCGACAGGGATACGGCGGATAGACGAGCAGTACTTC; CDR3aa: CASSPSTGIRRIDEQYF; abundance: -; len: 17; v_gene: TRBV28; d_gene: TRBD1; j_gene: TRBJ2-7
CDR3nt: TGTGCCAGCAGCTCAGCCCTGGGGCTATCTGAAGCTTTCTTT; CDR3aa: CASSSALGLSEAFF; abundance: -; len: 14; v_gene: TRBV7-3; d_gene: -; j_gene: TRBJ1-1
CDR3nt: TGTGCCAGCGCAGGGGGCAACGAGCAGTACTTC; CDR3aa: CASAGGNEQYF; abundance: -; len: 11; v_gene: TRBV27; d_gene: TRBD1; j_gene: TRBJ2-7
CDR3nt: TGTGCCAGCAGCCCGAGGGACACCGCCTACGAGCAGTACTTC; CDR3aa: CASSPRDTAYEQYF; abundance: -; len: 14; v_gene: TRBV28; d_gene: -; j_gene: TRBJ2-7
CDR3nt: TGCGCCAGCCTCCGCGGACTAGCGGGGGACCCATACTTGACGAACACCGGGGAGCTGTTTTTT; CDR3aa: CASLRGLAGDPYLTNTGELFF; abundance: -; len: 21; v_gene: TRBV23-1; d_gene: TRBD2; j_gene: TRBJ2-2
CDR3nt: TGCGCCAGCAGCTTGGCGCCCACGCCCGGGACAGGGGCTTTGGGCGCCTACGAGCAGTACTTC; CDR3aa: CASSLAPTPGTGALGAYEQYF; abundance: -; len: 21; v_gene: TRBV5-1; d_gene: TRBD1; j_gene: TRBJ2-7
CDR3nt: TGCGCCAGCAGCCAAGACAAGGGAGTTGACACTGAAGCTTTCTTT; CDR3aa: CASSQDKGVDTEAFF; abundance: once; len: 15; v_gene: TRBV4-1; d_gene: -; j_gene: TRBJ1-1
CDR3nt: TGTGCCAGCAGCTTAGGGGAACAGGGGAGAAGTGGCTACACCTTC; CDR3aa: CASSLGEQGRSGYTF; abundance: -; len: 15; v_gene: TRBV7-2; d_gene: TRBD1; j_gene: TRBJ1-2
CDR3nt: TGTGCCAGCAGCATCGGGACTAGCGGGAGTTTGGGGGGCCAAGAGACCCAGTACTTC; CDR3aa: CASSIGTSGSLGGQETQYF; abundance: -; len: 19; v_gene: TRBV9; d_gene: TRBD2; j_gene: TRBJ2-5
CDR3nt: TGTGCCAGCAGTGAACCTAGGTCGACTAATGAAAAACTGTTTTTT; CDR3aa: CASSEPRSTNEKLFF; abundance: -; len: 15; v_gene: TRBV25-1; d_gene: -; j_gene: TRBJ1-4
CDR3nt: TGCGCCAGCAGGGTGACAGACAATGAGCAGTTCTTC; CDR3aa: CASRVTDNEQFF; abundance: -; len: 12; v_gene: TRBV5-1; d_gene: -; j_gene: TRBJ2-1
CDR3nt: TGTGCCAGCAGCGCACTAGTTGGGGAGACCCAGTACTTC; CDR3aa: CASSALVGETQYF; abundance: -; len: 13; v_gene: TRBV9; d_gene: -; j_gene: TRBJ2-5
CDR3nt: TGTGCCACCAGCAGAGCCAAGGGGGGGACTAGCGCTGCCGAGCAGTACTTC; CDR3aa: CATSRAKGGTSAAEQYF; abundance: -; len: 17; v_gene: TRBV15; d_gene: TRBD2; j_gene: TRBJ2-7
CDR3nt: TGTGCCAGCAGCCCTGCGGGATTTAGGACAGATACGCAGTATTTT; CDR3aa: CASSPAGFRTDTQYF; abundance: -; len: 15; v_gene: TRBV11-2; d_gene: -; j_gene: TRBJ2-3
CDR3nt: TGTGCCAGTCGACAGGGGGCCACCTACAATGAGCAGTTCTTC; CDR3aa: CASRQGATYNEQFF; abundance: -; len: 14; v_gene: TRBV6-5; d_gene: TRBD1; j_gene: TRBJ2-1
CDR3nt: TGTGCCAGCAGCTTGGGAATCACTAGCGGGAGTAGAAACGGTGAGCAGTTCTTC; CDR3aa: CASSLGITSGSRNGEQFF; abundance: -; len: 18; v_gene: TRBV5-4; d_gene: TRBD2; j_gene: TRBJ2-1
CDR3nt: TGTGCCAGCGCTGAGGAAAGCGGGTCATACACAGATACGCAGTATTTT; CDR3aa: CASAEESGSYTDTQYF; abundance: -; len: 16; v_gene: TRBV28; d_gene: -; j_gene: TRBJ2-3
CDR3nt: TGTGCCTGTCAAAAGGGGTTGACTGGGGCCAACGTCCTGACTTTC; CDR3aa: CACQKGLTGANVLTF; abundance: -; len: 15; v_gene: TRBV30; d_gene: -; j_gene: TRBJ2-6
CDR3nt: TGTGCCAGCAGCCCTCCCGGCGCACGGGAGGAGGTTTACTTC; CDR3aa: CASSPPGAREEVYF; abundance: -; len: 14; v_gene: TRBV5-4; d_gene: TRBD2; j_gene: TRBJ2-7
CDR3nt: TGTGCCAGCTCACCGATGACAGGGGCGAACACTGAAGCTTTCTTT; CDR3aa: CASSPMTGANTEAFF; abundance: few; len: 15; v_gene: TRBV18; d_gene: TRBD1; j_gene: TRBJ1-1
CDR3nt: TGTGCCAGCCAAACCAGGGGGCTAGTCTACAATGAGCAGTTCTTC; CDR3aa: CASQTRGLVYNEQFF; abundance: -; len: 15; v_gene: TRBV2; d_gene: TRBD1; j_gene: TRBJ2-1
CDR3nt: TGTGCCAGCAGTTTGGACAGGCCCTACGAGCAGTACTTC; CDR3aa: CASSLDRPYEQYF; abundance: -; len: 13; v_gene: TRBV28; d_gene: TRBD1; j_gene: TRBJ2-7
CDR3nt: TGTGCCAGCAGCTTACTGGCGGGGTCGTACAATGAGCAGTTCTTC; CDR3aa: CASSLLAGSYNEQFF; abundance: -; len: 15; v_gene: TRBV7-3; d_gene: -; j_gene: TRBJ2-1
CDR3nt: TGCGCCAGCAGCAGGACAGGGGGTTCGCGGTTTAGCAATCAGCCCCAGCATTTT; CDR3aa: CASSRTGGSRFSNQPQHF; abundance: -; len: 18; v_gene: TRBV5-1; d_gene: TRBD1; j_gene: TRBJ1-5
CDR3nt: TGTGCCAGCAGCTTAGTTTTGTGGCGGTTGGTCCCCCACGAGCAGTACTTC; CDR3aa: CASSLVLWRLVPHEQYF; abundance: -; len: 17; v_gene: TRBV7-9; d_gene: -; j_gene: TRBJ2-7
CDR3nt: TGTGCCAGTAGTATAGATCGGACAGCAACTAATGAAAAACTGTTTTTT; CDR3aa: CASSIDRTATNEKLFF; abundance: -; len: 16; v_gene: TRBV19; d_gene: -; j_gene: TRBJ1-4
CDR3nt: TGTGCCAGCTCTACCCAGGGAGGGCCAGTCGGGGAGCTGTTTTTT; CDR3aa: CASSTQGGPVGELFF; abundance: -; len: 15; v_gene: TRBV6-5; d_gene: TRBD2; j_gene: TRBJ2-2
CDR3nt: TGTGCCAGCAGTTTATTGGGCCAGCCCCAGCATTTT; CDR3aa: CASSLLGQPQHF; abundance: -; len: 12; v_gene: TRBV28; d_gene: -; j_gene: TRBJ1-5
CDR3nt: TGTGCCTGGAGTCAGGAAAATTCTGGAAACACCATATATTTT; CDR3aa: CAWSQENSGNTIYF; abundance: once; len: 14; v_gene: TRBV30; d_gene: -; j_gene: TRBJ1-3
CDR3nt: TGTGCCAGTAGTACCGACCACGTTGAGGCGGCTTTCTTT; CDR3aa: CASSTDHVEAAFF; abundance: -; len: 13; v_gene: TRBV19; d_gene: -; j_gene: TRBJ1-1
CDR3nt: TGTGCCAGCAGCTTAGATGCAGGGTGGGGCGAGCAGTACTTC; CDR3aa: CASSLDAGWGEQYF; abundance: -; len: 14; v_gene: TRBV7-9; d_gene: -; j_gene: TRBJ2-7
CDR3nt: TGTGCCAGCACAACGGGACAGGGCTACGAGCAGTACTTC; CDR3aa: CASTTGQGYEQYF; abundance: -; len: 13; v_gene: TRBV6-1; d_gene: TRBD1; j_gene: TRBJ2-7
CDR3nt: TGTGCCAGCACTCCCCCGAACAGGGTTAAAGGCTACACCTTC; CDR3aa: CASTPPNRVKGYTF; abundance: -; len: 14; v_gene: TRBV6-6; d_gene: -; j_gene: TRBJ1-2